Shown below are 10 T cell receptor beta chains from a single sample sequenced in a study of blood T cell repertoires in COVID-19. Method: immunoSEQ multiplex PCR; TCRdb's copy keeps in-frame clones and lacks some. Of roughly 52,000 clones listed, 88% were seen once; the top ten hold 8.5%. The material sequenced was peripheral blood. The receptors derive from a man in his sixties with active COVID-19.

The V gene is TRBV6-5, the J gene TRBJ1-5, with 7 bases lining up with TRBD1. The CDR3 has 14 residues. The junction had 5 bases not matched to a gene; V was cut back by 6 bases and J by 3 bases. Per germline, CDR1 MNHEY and CDR2 SVGAGI. The CDR3 DNA is TGTGCCAGCAGCACGACAGGGCCCAATCAGCCCCAGCATTTT. Translating it yields CASSTTGPNQPQHF.

V gene TRBV12-5 combines with J gene TRBJ1-2; TRBD1 agrees at 9 bases. CDR3 length: 14 residues. CDR1 is LGHNT, CDR2 FRNRAP, per germline. Trimming cost V 1 base and J 8 bases; bases outside gene matches: 5. The DNA for the CDR3 is TGTGCTAGTGGTTTGGAGCGGGACAGGGTCGGCTACACCTTC. This translates into CASGLERDRVGYTF.

The rearrangement links TRBV7-8 to TRBJ1-5, with 9 bases aligning to TRBD1. The CDR3 covers 16 residues. The germline V gene has CDR1 SGHVS and CDR2 FQNEAQ. With V trimmed by 1 base and J by 3 bases, 4 bases remained unmatched. The CDR3 reads CASSLEGQGFNQPQHF. The CDR3 region has the DNA TGTGCCAGCAGCTTAGAGGGACAGGGATTCAATCAGCCCCAGCATTTT.

The chain employs TRBV7-2 and TRBJ1-3; D not certain. Trimming removed 6 bases at V and 0 bases at J, with 12 bases between. Germline-derived CDR1 and CDR2 are SGHTA and FQGNSA. The CDR3 is made up of 15 amino acids. CDR3: CASRRVLSSGNTIYF. The CDR3 DNA sequence: TGTGCCAGCAGGAGGGTACTTAGCTCTGGAAACACCATATATTTT.

This clone was observed once. The chain combines TRBV3-1 (or the pseudogene TRBV3-2) with TRBJ2-5; TRBD2 matches at 14 bases. Losses at the gene ends were 4 bases for V and 4 bases for J; bases not matched to a gene: 11. Germline assignment: CDR1 LGHDT and CDR2 YNNKEL (reference sequence). The CDR3 covers 18 residues. The CDR3 protein is CASSPSPGLAGGGETQYF. CDR3 nucleotides: TGTGCCAGCAGCCCGTCTCCCGGACTAGCGGGAGGAGGAGAGACCCAGTACTTC.

This sequence joins TRBV9 and TRBJ2-7; 7 bases are a match to TRBD2. The V gene's germline CDR1 is SGDLS and CDR2 YYNGEE. J gave up 9 bases and V 0 bases, and 9 bases lay outside the gene matches. CDR3 size: 14 residues. The chain's CDR3 is CASSVAGEGSTQYF. Written as DNA, the CDR3 is TGTGCCAGCAGCGTAGCTGGGGAGGGGTCTACGCAGTACTTC.

The J gene is TRBJ2-1, the V gene TRBV19, with 11 bases matching TRBD1. The CDR3 is 14 amino acids. Germline assignment: CDR1 LNHDA and CDR2 SQIVND (reference sequence). The V segment lost 3 bases and the J segment 6 bases; nucleotides outside the gene matches: 1. The CDR3 spells CASSIGTGGNEQFF. CDR3 in DNA: TGTGCCAGTAGTATCGGGACAGGGGGCAATGAGCAGTTCTTC.

CDR3 loop: CASSPIGQGAGGYTF. CDR3 coding DNA: TGTGCCAGCAGCCCGATAGGACAGGGGGCAGGGGGCTACACCTTC. This chain connects TRBV9 to TRBJ1-2, with 11 bases that match TRBD1. Germline CDR1 is SGDLS and CDR2 is YYNGEE. Trimming cost V 4 bases and J 8 bases; bases outside gene matches: 10. The CDR3 has 15 amino acids.

J is TRBJ2-7 and V is TRBV3-1 (or the pseudogene TRBV3-2), with D possibly TRBD1 on 6 matching bases. V lost 1 base, J lost 2 bases, and 15 bases lay in between. This CDR3 contains 16 residues. Per the germline V gene, CDR1 is LGHDT and CDR2 is YNNKEL (reference sequence). The DNA for the CDR3 is TGTGCCAGCAGCCAAGGCAGCAGGGGCTGGACCTACGAGCAGTACTTC. This codes for CASSQGSRGWTYEQYF.

The V gene is TRBV7-2, the J gene TRBJ2-1; D is possibly TRBD2 (5 bases). Per the germline V gene, CDR1 is SGHTA and CDR2 is FQGNSA. CDR3 size: 15 residues. V lost 6 bases and J lost 6, with 18 bases in between. CDR3: CASSFGGTRANEQFF. The DNA for the CDR3 is TGTGCCAGCAGTTTCGGCGGAACTAGGGCCAATGAGCAGTTCTTC. The full variable domain, in which reference TRBV7-2 and TRBJ2-1 provide the parts outside the CDR3, is GAGVSQSPSNKVTEKGKDVELRCDPISGHTALYWYRQSLGQGLEFLIYFQGNSAPDKSGLPSDRFSAERTGGSVSTLTIQRTQQEDSAVYLCASSFGGTRANEQFFGPGTRLTVL.